Presented here are 4 T cell receptor beta chains from one specimen sequenced in a study of blood T cell repertoires in COVID-19. Repertoires were generated with immunoSEQ multiplex PCR, while TCRdb's copy carries only in-frame clones and drops some. The repertoire holds around 130,000 clones, approximately 80% seen once, with less than 2% in the top ten. The sequenced sample was peripheral blood. All receptors derive from a man in his sixties or seventies with acute or convalescent COVID-19.

The V and J genes are TRBV30 and TRBJ1-6; D is possibly TRBD1 (6 bases). With 0 bases removed from V and 4 bases from J, the gap between germline ends came to 7 bases. CDR1 is GTSNPN and CDR2 is SVGIG in the germline V gene (reference sequence). This CDR3 spans 14 amino acids. The CDR3 loop is CAWSVQGYNSPLHF. In nucleotides, the CDR3 is TGTGCCTGGAGTGTACAGGGATATAATTCACCCCTCCACTTT.

The gene calls are TRBV11-2 and TRBJ1-2; possibly TRBD1 for D (5 bases). CDR3 length: 17 amino acids. The V gene lost 5 bases and the J gene lost 4 bases, with 23 bases spanning the gap. Germline V gene sequence: CDR1 SGHAT, CDR2 FQNNGV. In DNA, the CDR3 is TGTGCCAGCAGCGCCCCGGGGGTCGCGGGGACTACCTATGGCTACACCTTC. Amino acid sequence: CASSAPGVAGTTYGYTF.

CDR3 sequence reads: CASSRTPGSQAYGYTF. CDR3 sequence (DNA): TGTGCCAGCAGCCGAACCCCCGGCTCCCAGGCCTATGGCTACACCTTC. The gene calls are TRBV5-8 and TRBJ1-2, with D hard to call. Trimming shortened V by 4 bases and J by 4 bases, and 20 bases separated the two germline ends. The CDR3 has 16 residues. Looked up from germline, CDR1 is SGHTS and CDR2 is YDEGEE. Supplemented by reference TRBV5-8 and TRBJ1-2, the full variable domain reads EAGVTQSPTHLIKTRGQQATLRCSPISGHTSVYWYQQALGLGLQFLLWYDEGEERNRGNFPPRFSGRQFPNYSSELNVNALELEDSALYLCASSRTPGSQAYGYTFGSGTRLTVV.

The rearrangement uses TRBV6-5 and TRBJ1-2; 8 nucleotides agree with TRBD1. Germline V CDR1 and CDR2: MNHEY, SVGAGI. The CDR3 is 14 residues long. V dropped 6 bases and J dropped 8; count of bases not matched to a gene: 11. CDR3: CASRTRQGTGGYTF. The CDR3 DNA sequence: TGTGCCAGCAGAACTCGACAGGGGACGGGCGGCTACACCTTC.